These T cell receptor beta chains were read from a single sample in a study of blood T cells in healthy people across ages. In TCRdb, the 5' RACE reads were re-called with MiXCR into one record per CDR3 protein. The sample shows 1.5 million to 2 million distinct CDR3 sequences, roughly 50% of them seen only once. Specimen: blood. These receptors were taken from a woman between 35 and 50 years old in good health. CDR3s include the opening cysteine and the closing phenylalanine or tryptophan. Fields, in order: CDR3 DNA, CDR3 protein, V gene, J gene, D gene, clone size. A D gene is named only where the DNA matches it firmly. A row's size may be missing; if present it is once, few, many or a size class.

DNA: TGCGCCAGCAGCCAGGTCCCGGGACTGACCAACTATGGCTACACCTTC
CDR3: CASSQVPGLTNYGYTF
V: TRBV4-3
J: TRBJ1-2
D: .
size: .

DNA: TGTGCCAGCAGCGCGAGCTCAGAAGCTTTCTTT
CDR3: CASSASSEAFF
V: TRBV9
J: TRBJ1-1
D: .
size: .

DNA: TGTGCCAGCAGCTTAGGTAGTAGCCCAATTGAGCAGTTCTTC
CDR3: CASSLGSSPIEQFF
V: TRBV7-2
J: TRBJ2-1
D: .
size: few

DNA: TGTGCCAGCAGCTTACTAGCGGGGGGAAAAAACATTCAGTACTTC
CDR3: CASSLLAGGKNIQYF
V: TRBV7-9
J: TRBJ2-4
D: TRBD2
size: few

DNA: TGTGCCAGCAGTCTCACGGGGGGGTCCTACAATGAGCAGTTCTTC
CDR3: CASSLTGGSYNEQFF
V: TRBV27
J: TRBJ2-1
D: TRBD2
size: many

DNA: TGTGCCAGCAGCACCCCGGTGACAGGGGGTTCCTACGAGCAGTACTTC
CDR3: CASSTPVTGGSYEQYF
V: TRBV7-9
J: TRBJ2-7
D: TRBD1
size: few

DNA: TGTGCCAGCAGTTATGTGGGCAGGGGGCGAAGATACTCTGGGGCCAACGTCCTGACTTTC
CDR3: CASSYVGRGRRYSGANVLTF
V: TRBV6-5
J: TRBJ2-6
D: TRBD1
size: few

DNA: TGTGCCAGCAGCTCTACGGCGGGGGGCCACGAGCAGTACTTC
CDR3: CASSSTAGGHEQYF
V: TRBV11-2
J: TRBJ2-7
D: TRBD2
size: .

DNA: TGCGCCAGCAGAGCGGGCAACCAAGAGACCCAGTACTTC
CDR3: CASRAGNQETQYF
V: TRBV5-1
J: TRBJ2-5
D: .
size: few

DNA: TGTGCCAGCAGCTCCAGGGAGGAGGCTGCCTACGAGCAGTACTTC
CDR3: CASSSREEAAYEQYF
V: TRBV5-7
J: TRBJ2-7
D: .
size: .

DNA: TGTGCCAGCAGCGCTAGGACAGGGGGCGCGGGGGAGCAGTACTTC
CDR3: CASSARTGGAGEQYF
V: TRBV6-6
J: TRBJ2-7
D: TRBD1
size: few

DNA: TGTGCCAGCAGTTGGGACGGAAGACCCTACAATGAGCAGTTCTTC
CDR3: CASSWDGRPYNEQFF
V: TRBV12-3/TRBV12-4
J: TRBJ2-1
D: .
size: few

DNA: TGTGCCAGCGGGCTACACTCGGGCGAGCAGTACTTC
CDR3: CASGLHSGEQYF
V: TRBV7-2
J: TRBJ2-7
D: .
size: .

DNA: TGTGCCAGCAGCTTCGGTCCGACGGGGACCCGCTACGAGCAGTACTTC
CDR3: CASSFGPTGTRYEQYF
V: TRBV7-6
J: TRBJ2-7
D: .
size: few

DNA: TGTGCCAGCAGCCGAAATATCCACGATGAGCAGTTCTTC
CDR3: CASSRNIHDEQFF
V: TRBV14
J: TRBJ2-1
D: .
size: .

DNA: TGTGCCAGCAGCCCTCAACGACTAGCGGGGAACTACAATGAGCAGTTCTTC
CDR3: CASSPQRLAGNYNEQFF
V: TRBV28
J: TRBJ2-1
D: TRBD2
size: .

DNA: TGCAGCGTTGATTGGCAGGCGCAAGAGACCCAGTACTTC
CDR3: CSVDWQAQETQYF
V: TRBV29-1
J: TRBJ2-5
D: .
size: .

DNA: TGTGCCAGCAGCTTAGACTCGGGTAACAATGAGCAGTTCTTC
CDR3: CASSLDSGNNEQFF
V: TRBV7-2
J: TRBJ2-1
D: .
size: few

DNA: TGTGCCAGCAGCTTAGAAGACAGGGTATTTGACACCGGGGAGCTGTTTTTT
CDR3: CASSLEDRVFDTGELFF
V: TRBV7-9
J: TRBJ2-2
D: TRBD1
size: .

DNA: TGTGCCAGCAGCTTAAGGACAGGGGCTACAGGGGCCAACGTCCTGACTTTC
CDR3: CASSLRTGATGANVLTF
V: TRBV11-1
J: TRBJ2-6
D: TRBD1
size: few

DNA: TGTGCTAGCACGATCGCTAGCGGGGCCCAGGAGACCCAGTACTTC
CDR3: CASTIASGAQETQYF
V: TRBV28
J: TRBJ2-5
D: TRBD2
size: .

DNA: TGTGCCAGCAGCCAGTCCGTACGGGACAGCGGAGAGACCCAGTACTTC
CDR3: CASSQSVRDSGETQYF
V: TRBV3-1
J: TRBJ2-5
D: TRBD1
size: .

DNA: TGTGCCACCAGTGATTCGGGCGCTCCCTACGAGCAGTACTTC
CDR3: CATSDSGAPYEQYF
V: TRBV24-1
J: TRBJ2-7
D: .
size: .

DNA: TGCAGTGCTAGATCGCCGGGACAGGGGAATTACAATGAGCAGTTCTTC
CDR3: CSARSPGQGNYNEQFF
V: TRBV20-1
J: TRBJ2-1
D: TRBD1
size: few

DNA: TGTGCTAGCAGCTTAGGACCGGGGGAGTCTGGGGCCAACGTCCTGACTTTC
CDR3: CASSLGPGESGANVLTF
V: TRBV7-7
J: TRBJ2-6
D: .
size: .

DNA: TGTGCCACCAGCAGGTACAGACTAGCGGGGGTCCGCCAAGAGACCCAGTACTTC
CDR3: CATSRYRLAGVRQETQYF
V: TRBV15
J: TRBJ2-5
D: TRBD2
size: few

DNA: TGTGCCATCAGTGAGACTTGGACGGGGAAAGAGACCCAGTACTTC
CDR3: CAISETWTGKETQYF
V: TRBV10-3
J: TRBJ2-5
D: .
size: few

DNA: TGTGCCAGCAGTTTGGGACTAGCGGGGGGGCCGAGTAGGTATGAGCAGTTCTTC
CDR3: CASSLGLAGGPSRYEQFF
V: TRBV28
J: TRBJ2-1
D: TRBD2
size: .

DNA: TGTGCCAGCAGCCTCACGCCCCTCACAGATACGCAGTATTTT
CDR3: CASSLTPLTDTQYF
V: TRBV11-2
J: TRBJ2-3
D: .
size: .

DNA: TGTGCCAGCAGCCCAGGGTGGCTCGGGTCGGAGACCCAGTACTTC
CDR3: CASSPGWLGSETQYF
V: TRBV12-3/TRBV12-4
J: TRBJ2-5
D: .
size: .

DNA: TGTGCCAGCAGCGTAGGGACGTTTCTTCGGGACGAGCAGTACTTC
CDR3: CASSVGTFLRDEQYF
V: TRBV9
J: TRBJ2-7
D: .
size: few

DNA: TGTGCCAGCAGTTTACGGCAAGATAATTCACCCCTCCACTTT
CDR3: CASSLRQDNSPLHF
V: TRBV12-3/TRBV12-4
J: TRBJ1-6
D: .
size: few

DNA: TGTGCCAGCAGTTCCCCGCGGTCAGGAAGGTTCGACACTGAAGCTTTCTTT
CDR3: CASSSPRSGRFDTEAFF
V: TRBV7-6
J: TRBJ1-1
D: .
size: .

DNA: TGCAGTGTTGGGGGGTCTACTAATGAAAAACTGTTTTTT
CDR3: CSVGGSTNEKLFF
V: TRBV20-1
J: TRBJ1-4
D: .
size: once

DNA: TGCGCCAGCAGTTGGGGACAGGGGGCGCGTTCACCCCTCCACTTT
CDR3: CASSWGQGARSPLHF
V: TRBV5-1
J: TRBJ1-6
D: TRBD1
size: .

DNA: TGTGCCAGCAGTCCGGAACTAGTGTACCAAGAGACCCAGTACTTC
CDR3: CASSPELVYQETQYF
V: TRBV28
J: TRBJ2-5
D: .
size: .

DNA: TGTGCCAGCAGTGAAGATACAGGGGGCGTCTACAATGAGCAGTTCTTC
CDR3: CASSEDTGGVYNEQFF
V: TRBV6-1
J: TRBJ2-1
D: TRBD1
size: .

DNA: TGTGCCAGCAGCTTACGTCCCGGGACAGGGTCTGGGTCAGAGACCCAGTACTTC
CDR3: CASSLRPGTGSGSETQYF
V: TRBV11-2
J: TRBJ2-5
D: TRBD1
size: few

DNA: TGCAGTGCTACAGACAGGGAGGTTTTGTACGAGCAGTACTTC
CDR3: CSATDREVLYEQYF
V: TRBV20-1
J: TRBJ2-7
D: .
size: once

DNA: TGTGCCAGCAGTTTTACAGGGTATGAAGCTTTCTTT
CDR3: CASSFTGYEAFF
V: TRBV6-5
J: TRBJ1-1
D: .
size: .

DNA: TGTGCCACCAGCAGAGGGGTAGCGGGGGGTGCCTACGAGCAGTACTTC
CDR3: CATSRGVAGGAYEQYF
V: TRBV15
J: TRBJ2-7
D: TRBD2
size: .

DNA: TGTGCCAGCAGCCAGGCCGGGACACCGAAAGAGACCCAGTACTTC
CDR3: CASSQAGTPKETQYF
V: TRBV7-9
J: TRBJ2-5
D: .
size: .

DNA: TGCGCCAGCAGCTTGACGGGGGCTACTAGCACAGATACGCAGTATTTT
CDR3: CASSLTGATSTDTQYF
V: TRBV5-1
J: TRBJ2-3
D: .
size: .

DNA: TGTGCCAGCAGACCGGACCAATTCTACGAGCAGTACTTC
CDR3: CASRPDQFYEQYF
V: TRBV6-6
J: TRBJ2-7
D: .
size: .

DNA: TGTGCCAGCAGCTCGTGGCCTCCTCAGGGGTACAATGAGCAGTTCTTC
CDR3: CASSSWPPQGYNEQFF
V: TRBV6-2/TRBV6-3
J: TRBJ2-1
D: .
size: once

DNA: TGTGCCAGCAGCCACCACGGCAGGGTGGGCAACGAGCAGTACTTC
CDR3: CASSHHGRVGNEQYF
V: TRBV6-2/TRBV6-3
J: TRBJ2-7
D: .
size: few

DNA: TGCGCCAGCAGCCAAGACCCCCCGGTTGCGGGGGAAATGGAGACCCAGTACTTC
CDR3: CASSQDPPVAGEMETQYF
V: TRBV4-3
J: TRBJ2-5
D: TRBD2
size: .

DNA: TGCAGTGCTAGGATGCCGGGACTGGACACAGATACGCAGTATTTT
CDR3: CSARMPGLDTDTQYF
V: TRBV20-1
J: TRBJ2-3
D: .
size: .

DNA: TGTGCCAGTAGTATACAGGGAAGTCAGCCCCAGCATTTT
CDR3: CASSIQGSQPQHF
V: TRBV19
J: TRBJ1-5
D: .
size: .

DNA: TGCGCCAGCAGCCTTCCATTGGGAGAGACCCAGTACTTC
CDR3: CASSLPLGETQYF
V: TRBV5-1
J: TRBJ2-5
D: .
size: .

DNA: TGTGCCAGCAATACACAGGGGGCACTTGGCTACACCTTC
CDR3: CASNTQGALGYTF
V: TRBV2
J: TRBJ1-2
D: TRBD1
size: few

DNA: TGTGCCAGCGGTGCGGGGACATTCTACGAGCAGTACTTC
CDR3: CASGAGTFYEQYF
V: TRBV28
J: TRBJ2-7
D: .
size: .